These 30 T cell receptor beta chains were all obtained from the same sample, sequenced in a study of T cell responses to AZD1222 COVID-19 vaccine. Only in-frame clones appear in the TCRdb table, and some are missing; sequencing was by immunoSEQ multiplex PCR. The sample has fewer than 35,000 clones, approximately 90% seen once. The sequences come from peripheral blood, collected on day 0 of AZD1222 vaccination. All receptors come from an adult in good health.

V is TRBV20-1 and J is TRBJ2-5; D remains unclear. This CDR3 has 11 amino acids. Trimming took 0 bases from V and 4 from J, leaving 3 bases between them. Germline V gives CDR1 DFQATT, CDR2 SNEGSKA (reference sequence). This CDR3 is CSAREVETQYF. The CDR3 nucleotides are TGCAGTGCTAGAGAAGTAGAGACCCAGTACTTC.

This rearrangement joins TRBV5-4 to TRBJ2-1; 9 bases are a match to TRBD2. The CDR3 is 16 amino acids. V dropped 4 bases and J dropped 8; count of bases not matched to a gene: 13. Germline V gene lookup returns CDR1 SGHNT and CDR2 YYREEE (reference sequence). The CDR3: CASSPRLAGDLYEQFF. The CDR3 nucleotides read TGTGCCAGCAGCCCCCGGTTAGCGGGGGACCTCTATGAGCAGTTCTTC.

This clone has just one count. This sequence joins TRBV6-5 and TRBJ1-1; D remains unclear. With 0 bases removed from V and 0 bases from J, the gap between germline ends came to 5 bases. The V gene's germline CDR1 is MNHEY and CDR2 SVGAGI. This CDR3 has 14 residues. CDR3 in DNA: TGTGCCAGCAGTTACTCGACGGTGAACACTGAAGCTTTCTTT. It specifies CASSYSTVNTEAFF.

This clone was detected a few times. A read error may produce the germline difference seen at one junction end. The chain has TRBV7-9 and TRBJ1-4; no clear D gene. This CDR3 region has 12 residues. In germline, CDR1 is SEHNR, CDR2 FQNEAQ (reference sequence). Written as DNA, the CDR3 is TGTGCGAGCAGAGATCCCAATGAAAAACTGTTTTTT. Amino acids: CASRDPNEKLFF.

This clone was detected only once. This chain connects TRBV30 to TRBJ1-3; D call uncertain. The germline CDR1 and CDR2 sequences are GTSNPN and SVGIG (reference sequence). V lost 4 bases and J lost 3, with 16 bases in between. The CDR3 consists of 15 residues. The CDR3 loop is CAWNAEGFGGNTIYF. The CDR3 DNA reads TGTGCCTGGAACGCGGAGGGATTCGGTGGAAACACCATATATTTT.

The chain links TRBV27 to TRBJ1-6; D is uncertain. In germline, CDR1 is MNHEY, CDR2 SMNVEV (reference sequence). V lost 4 bases, J lost 0 bases, and 7 bases lay in between. The CDR3 extends over 15 amino acids. The DNA of the CDR3 is TGTGCCAGCAGTTACCGTAACTCCTATAATTCACCCCTCCACTTT. Encoded protein: CASSYRNSYNSPLHF.

The chain uses TRBV24-1 and TRBJ2-7, with 7 bases that match TRBD1. V shed 7 bases, J shed 3 bases, and the junction held 8 bases outside the gene matches. Germline-derived CDR1 and CDR2 are KGHDR and SFDVKD. This CDR3 region has 14 residues. As DNA, the CDR3 is TGTGCCACCAGGAAGGGACAGAGACTCTACGAGCAGTACTTC. Its protein product is CATRKGQRLYEQYF.

This clone came up once. The CDR3 loop is CASRDGTQSYNEQFF. CDR3 nucleotide sequence: TGCGCCAGTAGAGACGGCACGCAATCGTACAATGAGCAGTTCTTC. This chain joins TRBV5-1 and TRBJ2-1; no clear D gene. V lost 8 bases and J lost 4, with 19 bases in between. CDR3 length equals 15 residues. In germline, CDR1 is SGHRS, CDR2 YFSETQ. The entire variable domain, with the rest obtained from reference TRBV5-1 and TRBJ2-1, is as follows: KAGVTQTPRYLIKTRGQQVTLSCSPISGHRSVSWYQQTPGQGLQFLFEYFSETQRNKGNFPGRFSGRQFSNSRSEMNVSTLELGDSALYLCASRDGTQSYNEQFFGPGTRLTVL.

The rearrangement joins TRBV10-1 to TRBJ1-1; D might be TRBD1 (5 bases). Germline lookup yields CDR1 WNHNN and CDR2 SYGVQD (reference sequence). Trimming cost V 4 bases and J 4 bases, with 10 bases left between them. This CDR3 has 13 residues. CDR3 bases: TGCGCCAGCAGTGTGAAGGGGTCCACTGAAGCTTTCTTT. Residues: CASSVKGSTEAFF.

A single count supports this clone. The chain recombines TRBV7-9 with TRBJ2-1; D gene ambiguous. Germline loops: CDR1 SEHNR, CDR2 FQNEAQ (reference sequence). The CDR3 loop spans 16 amino acids. Between the trimmed V and J ends, which lost 1 base and 2 bases, there was a span of 12 bases. DNA for the CDR3: TGTGCCAGCAGCTTAGTACGGGCAGGAGCCTACAATGAGCAGTTCTTC. This codes for CASSLVRAGAYNEQFF.

The chain combines TRBV7-2 with TRBJ1-5, with TRBD1 as a possible D gene (6 bases). CDR3 length: 15 amino acids. Germline-derived CDR1 and CDR2 are SGHTA and FQGNSA. V was clipped by 3 bases and J by 2 bases, with 11 bases between them. CDR3 amino acids: CASSLGRGGNQPQHF. In DNA, the CDR3 is TGTGCCAGCAGCTTGGGCAGGGGTGGCAATCAGCCCCAGCATTTT.

This chain joins TRBV10-1 and TRBJ2-2; maybe TRBD2 (5 bases). The CDR3 extends over 13 amino acids. V lost 3 bases and J 4 bases, leaving 6 bases between the germline ends. Per the germline V gene, CDR1 is WNHNN and CDR2 is SYGVQD (reference sequence). CDR3 sequence reads: CASSEGGTGELFF. The CDR3, as DNA: TGCGCCAGCAGTGAAGGAGGCACCGGGGAGCTGTTTTTT.

V and J are TRBV6-5 and TRBJ2-1; TRBD1 matches at 9 bases. This CDR3 has 15 amino acids. The V gene end was trimmed by 8 bases and the J gene end by 7 bases; junction bases not matched to a gene: 12. Germline values: CDR1 MNHEY, CDR2 SVGAGI. The CDR3 reads CASVQGAPGVNEQFF. The CDR3, as DNA: TGTGCCAGCGTACAGGGGGCCCCCGGAGTAAATGAGCAGTTCTTC.

CDR3 DNA: TGTGCCAGCAGGAGGGACCGCAGCTCTGGAAACACCATATATTTT. Amino acid sequence: CASRRDRSSGNTIYF. This sequence joins TRBV2 and TRBJ1-3, with D perhaps matching TRBD1 (5 bases). The germline CDR1 and CDR2 sequences are SNHLY and FYNNEI. The ends were cut back, 6 bases at V and 0 bases at J, with 12 bases in the middle. CDR3 length equals 15 residues.

The chain combines TRBV4-3 with TRBJ2-7, with D tentatively TRBD2 (6 bases). Trimming cost V 3 bases and J 3 bases, with 9 bases left between them. This CDR3 has 13 residues. CDR1 and CDR2 (germline): LGHNA, YSLEER. CDR3 in amino acids: CASSQTGGYEQYF. CDR3 in DNA: TGCGCCAGCAGCCAGACCGGGGGCTACGAGCAGTACTTC.

The chain employs TRBV19 and TRBJ1-3; 8 nucleotides line up with TRBD1. V shed 5 bases and J 4 bases; nucleotides not matched to a gene: 1. The length of the CDR3 is 13 residues. Germline lookup yields CDR1 LNHDA and CDR2 SQIVND (reference sequence). The DNA for the CDR3 is TGTGCCAGTAGTGGACAGGGAGGAAACACCATATATTTT. Its protein product is CASSGQGGNTIYF. The full variable domain, completed using reference TRBV19 and TRBJ1-3, is DGGITQSPKYLFRKEGQNVTLSCEQNLNHDAMYWYRQDPGQGLRLIYYSQIVNDFQKGDIAEGYSVSREKKESFPLTVTSAQKNPTAFYLCASSGQGGNTIYFGEGSWLTVV.

The chain links TRBV5-1 to TRBJ1-1; no firm D call. The V end was cut by 4 bases, the J end by 2 bases, with 12 bases between. This CDR3 contains 14 residues. Germline loops: CDR1 SGHRS, CDR2 YFSETQ. This CDR3 is CASSVVETNTEAFF. The CDR3 DNA reads as TGCGCCAGCAGCGTTGTTGAGACAAACACTGAAGCTTTCTTT.

In this sample, this clone turned up once. This chain links TRBV3-1 (or the pseudogene TRBV3-2) with TRBJ1-1, with no clear D. Trimming pared 1 base from V and 2 bases from J, leaving 14 bases between. CDR3 length: 16 amino acids. Germline CDR1 reads LGHDT; CDR2 reads YNNKEL (reference sequence). CDR3 residues: CASSQVSMGANTEAFF. In nucleotides, the CDR3 is TGTGCCAGCAGCCAAGTAAGTATGGGTGCTAACACTGAAGCTTTCTTT.

The rearrangement joins TRBV7-8 to TRBJ2-3, with D possibly matching TRBD1 (5 bases). This CDR3 has 16 amino acids. CDR1 SGHVS and CDR2 FQNEAQ come from the germline V gene. V was clipped by 5 bases and J by 0 bases, with 15 bases between them. CDR3 amino acids: CASSPMTDSSTDTQYF. CDR3 bases: TGTGCCAGCAGCCCGATGACAGATTCTAGCACAGATACGCAGTATTTT.

The rearrangement joins TRBV19 to TRBJ1-4; D is perhaps TRBD1 (6 bases). Trimming left V 6 bases short and J 14 bases short, with 19 bases between. Germline V lookup: CDR1 LNHDA, CDR2 SQIVND (reference sequence). The CDR3 covers 13 residues. The CDR3 sequence is CASSRGQLEELFF. CDR3 nucleotide sequence: TGTGCCAGTAGCCGTGGACAGTTGGAAGAGCTGTTTTTT.

This chain connects TRBV5-1 to TRBJ2-6, with D uncertain. The CDR3 has 14 residues. Deletions cut 1 base from V and 4 bases from J, with 6 bases between. Looked up from germline, CDR1 is SGHRS and CDR2 is YFSETQ. For the CDR3, the DNA is TGCGCCAGCAGCTTGCAAGGGGGGGCCAACGTCCTGACTTTC. As protein: CASSLQGGANVLTF.

The rearrangement links TRBV25-1 to TRBJ1-5, with 8 bases fitting TRBD1. Germline V gene sequence: CDR1 MGHDK, CDR2 SYGVNS. The CDR3 consists of 14 residues. V lost 6 bases and J lost 5; bases outside the gene matches: 6. CDR3 sequence: CASRGTGHDQPQHF. Here the CDR3 DNA reads TGTGCCAGCAGGGGGACAGGACACGATCAGCCCCAGCATTTT.

The chain combines TRBV30 with TRBJ2-7, with 8 positions matching TRBD2. V lost 5 bases, J lost 7 bases, and 7 bases stayed unmatched. The V gene's germline CDR1 is GTSNPN and CDR2 SVGIG (reference sequence). The CDR3 totals 12 residues. Written as DNA, the CDR3 is TGTGCCTGGTCTCCGGGGGGGTGGGAGCAGTACTTC. It is translated as CAWSPGGWEQYF.

The V and J genes are TRBV6-6 and TRBJ2-7; either TRBD1 or TRBD2 may fit D (6 bases each). Trimming pared 5 bases from V and 3 bases from J, leaving 17 bases between. This CDR3 has 15 residues. CDR1 and CDR2 from the germline V gene are MNHNY and SVGAGI (reference sequence). CDR3 loop: CASSLQGGAIYEQYF. Here the CDR3 DNA reads TGTGCCAGCAGTCTACAGGGAGGAGCGATCTACGAGCAGTACTTC.

The V call is TRBV28, the J call TRBJ1-5; D possibly corresponds to TRBD1 (5 bases). Germline V gives CDR1 MDHEN, CDR2 SYDVKM. The CDR3 runs 15 residues. V was clipped by 2 bases and J by 1 base, with 9 bases between them. CDR3 region: CASSLGGLSNQPQHF. CDR3 coding DNA: TGTGCCAGCAGTTTAGGGGGTTTGAGCAATCAGCCCCAGCATTTT.

The chain is built from TRBV7-2 and TRBJ1-5; D perhaps matches TRBD1 (6 bases). CDR1 is SGHTA, CDR2 FQGNSA, per germline. The ends were cut back, 5 bases at V and 5 bases at J, with 13 bases in the middle. The CDR3 totals 14 residues. CDR3 bases: TGTGCCAGCAGCGTGGACAGCTATTATCAGCCCCAGCATTTT. It codes for CASSVDSYYQPQHF.

The chain links TRBV2 to TRBJ2-5, with D possibly TRBD2 on 5 matching bases. Looked up from germline, CDR1 is SNHLY and CDR2 is FYNNEI. The length of the CDR3 is 12 residues. V was pared by 6 bases and J by 7 bases, with 12 bases between. DNA of the CDR3: TGTGCCAGCAGGCGGACTGTGAGGACCCAGTACTTC. Amino acids: CASRRTVRTQYF.

The V call is TRBV3-1 (or the pseudogene TRBV3-2), the J call TRBJ2-5, with no clear D. The CDR3 sequence is 13 residues long. V dropped 1 base and J dropped 1 base, with 4 bases sitting between them. The germline V gene encodes CDR1 LGHDT and CDR2 YNNKEL (reference sequence). The CDR3 DNA reads as TGTGCCAGCAGCCAAGGGCTCCAAGAGACCCAGTACTTC. This gives the protein CASSQGLQETQYF.

This rearrangement joins TRBV5-6 to TRBJ1-4; D not certain. V was pared by 1 base and J by 3 bases, with 10 bases between. The CDR3 runs 15 residues. CDR1 is SGHDT, CDR2 YYEEEE, per germline. The CDR3, as DNA: TGTGCCAGCAGCTTGCTCCCTAGGGCTAATGAAAAACTGTTTTTT. Translating gives CASSLLPRANEKLFF.

This clone was counted once. The rearrangement joins TRBV9 to TRBJ1-5; 7 bases map to TRBD1. The CDR3 has 15 amino acids. V was pared by 4 bases and J by 5 bases, with 9 bases of the junction left unmatched. Germline V gene lookup returns CDR1 SGDLS and CDR2 YYNGEE. The CDR3 is CASSSSEGADQPQHF. CDR3 sequence (DNA): TGTGCCAGCAGCTCAAGCGAGGGGGCGGATCAGCCCCAGCATTTT.